This T cell receptor (beta chain) was captured by sequencing in a study of immune evolution from preneoplasia to lung adenocarcinoma. Patients had resection in Japan or China between about 2014 and 2018. The CDR3 totals 14 residues. Deletions cut 0 bases from V and 6 bases from J, with 8 bases between. Germline V gene sequence: CDR1 MGHRA, CDR2 YSYEKL. Here immunoSEQ multiplex PCR was the method, and the copy in TCRdb shows in-frame clones only, minus some. Of around 4,000 clones listed, roughly 76% are singletons. This clone was recorded only once. Sequences were obtained from FFPE minimally invasive lung adenocarcinoma tissue. V usage is TRBV4-1 and J usage is TRBJ2-2; the D is unclear. The TCR originated in a person between 60 and 80 years old with lung adenocarcinoma. In nucleotides, the CDR3 is TGCGCCAGCAGCCAAGATGGTCGGGCCGGGGAGCTGTTTTTT. Translation: CASSQDGRAGELFF.